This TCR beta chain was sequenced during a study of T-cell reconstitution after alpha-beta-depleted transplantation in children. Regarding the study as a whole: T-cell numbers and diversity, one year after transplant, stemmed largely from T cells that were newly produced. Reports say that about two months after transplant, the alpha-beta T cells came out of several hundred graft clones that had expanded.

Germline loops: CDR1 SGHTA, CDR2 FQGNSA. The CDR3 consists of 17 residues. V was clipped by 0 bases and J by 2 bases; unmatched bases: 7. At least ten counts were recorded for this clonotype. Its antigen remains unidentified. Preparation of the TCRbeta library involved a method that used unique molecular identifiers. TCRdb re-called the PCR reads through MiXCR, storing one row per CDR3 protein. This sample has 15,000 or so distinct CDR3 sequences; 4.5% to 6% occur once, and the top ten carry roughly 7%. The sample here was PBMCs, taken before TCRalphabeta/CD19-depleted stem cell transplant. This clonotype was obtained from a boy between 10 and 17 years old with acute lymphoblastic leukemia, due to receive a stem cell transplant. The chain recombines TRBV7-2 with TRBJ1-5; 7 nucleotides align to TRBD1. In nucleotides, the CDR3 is TGTGCCAGCAGCTTAGCGGTGACAGGGTTTGGCAATCAGCCCCAGCATTTT. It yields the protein CASSLAVTGFGNQPQHF.